The T cell receptor beta chain under discussion was sequenced for a study of human T cells and chemical hapten exposure. Study context: Alopecia areata, totalis and universalis patients, mostly female, were included. Study conclusions and caveats: The donors suffered from alopecia, so their immune response may not match that of healthy people.

The study's library attached unique molecular identifiers to single cDNA molecules. TCRdb reprocessed the RACE reads with MiXCR, giving one entry per CDR3 protein. Among over 60,000 distinct CDR3 sequences, 10% to 13% were seen once, and the ten largest hold around 7%. This clonotype was detected a few times. Antigen unknown. The time point: patch test 2, 6 weeks after DPC sensitization. Treatment here: therapeutic diphenylcyclopropenone sensitization with weekly scalp DPC. Non-pregnant alopecia patients aged 18 to 70, suitable for DPC therapy. The germline V gene has CDR1 MNHEY and CDR2 SVGAGI. The V and J ends lost 5 bases and 10 bases respectively, with 14 bases between them. The CDR3 spans 12 residues.

This receptor was identified in a woman aged 45-59 years with alopecia areata. Some clones in this sample may be carry-over from other donors' samples. Material: whole blood, obtained in connection with sensitization to the hapten diphenylcyclopropenone (DPC). The chain has TRBV6-5 and TRBJ1-1; possible D gene TRBD1, 5 bases. The CDR3 reads CASSDTGVVAFF. CDR3 coding DNA: TGTGCCAGCAGTGACACAGGAGTCGTAGCTTTCTTT.